The sequence of this TCR beta chain was determined in a study of cytomegalovirus exposure and HLA in healthy donors. J gave up 12 bases and V 0 bases, and 4 bases lay outside the gene matches. The germline gives CDR1 SGHRS, CDR2 YFSETQ. The CDR3 consists of 14 residues. Primers: 60 Vbeta forward and 13 Jbeta reverse. Clones were read by immunoSEQ multiplex PCR, and TCRdb kept only the in-frame ones, dropping some. The sample yields roughly 230,000 clones, around 90% seen once. Study-level results: TCR beta V segments were, for the most part, productive about 87% or about 30% of the time in an earlier analysis.

Turning to this clone: The antigen is unknown.

The receptor was derived from a girl aged 2-10 years in good health and CMV-seronegative. Material: PBMCs. The genes are TRBV5-1 and TRBJ1-6, with 9 bases that match TRBD1. Here the CDR3 DNA reads TGCGCCAGCAGCTTGGGGACAGGGGATGGACCCCTCCACTTT. Translated, it gives CASSLGTGDGPLHF.